This T cell receptor beta chain was documented in a study of T cells after somatic rescue of genetic block. Sequencing used immunoSEQ multiplex PCR; TCRdb keeps in-frame clones, though not all of them. The data contain fewer than 150,000 clones, approximately 90% of them seen just once; the ten biggest clones take up less than 1.5%. Trimming took 6 bases from V and 11 from J; bases not matched to a gene: 17. The germline V gene has CDR1 WSHSY and CDR2 SAAADI. CDR3 length: 15 residues. The source is a woman between 18 and 29 years old. The specimen sequenced was peripheral blood mononuclear cells (PBMCs). The genes are TRBV10-2 and TRBJ1-1; 8 bases agree with TRBD1. CDR3 loop: CASSHRRTGWDDAFF. In DNA form, the CDR3 reads TGCGCCAGCAGCCACCGCAGGACAGGGTGGGATGATGCTTTCTTT.